The 28 T cell receptor beta chains presented below share a single source sample, sequenced in a study of T cells in Graves' hyperthyroidism and ophthalmopathy. TCR beta CDR3 regions were amplified from RNA. The HTBI primer set was used in a first-round RT-PCR of the TCR CDR3. TCRdb itself ran the multiplex PCR reads through MiXCR, one entry per CDR3 protein. The sample yields approximately 49,000 distinct CDR3 sequences, 45% to 65% seen once. Sequenced sample: peripheral blood or thyroid tissue (not recorded which). Receptors were obtained from a young man with Graves' hyperthyroidism.

The rearrangement joins TRBV7-9 to TRBJ2-7; 10 bases map to TRBD1. The germline gives CDR1 SEHNR, CDR2 FQNEAQ (reference sequence). The CDR3 sequence is 15 residues long. The V segment lost 4 bases and the J segment 3 bases; nucleotides outside the gene matches: 6. The CDR3 is CASSSTGTGDYEQYF. The DNA for the CDR3 is TGTGCCAGCAGCTCTACCGGGACAGGGGACTACGAGCAGTACTTC.

This chain connects TRBV2 to TRBJ2-5; D is tentatively TRBD1 or TRBD2 (5 bases each). Trimming took off 6 bases at V and 7 bases at J, with 18 bases between the two ends. The CDR3 has 14 amino acids. Germline CDR1 SNHLY, CDR2 FYNNEI. The CDR3 DNA sequence: TGTGCCAGCAGGCCAGTTGGGGGAGCAGGGACCCAGTACTTC. It specifies CASRPVGGAGTQYF.

V gene TRBV29-1 combines with J gene TRBJ2-7; 14 positions match TRBD2. The J segment lost 7 bases and the V segment lost 4 bases, leaving 9 bases of the junction unmatched. The CDR3 spans 15 residues. Germline V gene sequence: CDR1 SQVTM, CDR2 ANQGSEA. The CDR3 nucleotides are TGCAGCGTTGGGACAGGGACTAGCGGGAGTAGTGAGCAGTACTTC. Protein: CSVGTGTSGSSEQYF.

This sequence joins TRBV29-1 and TRBJ1-2; 7 nucleotides match TRBD1. The CDR3 sequence is 13 residues long. Germline CDR1 reads SQVTM; CDR2 reads ANQGSEA. The V and J ends lost 8 bases and 3 bases, in that order; junction bases with no gene match: 9. CDR3 bases: TGCAGCTTAGGGGGACAGCTGCACTATGGCTACACCTTC. Translation: CSLGGQLHYGYTF.

As for this clonotype: The junction differs from germline at one of its ends, possibly a read error. In nucleotides, the CDR3 is TGTGCCAGCAGCTTAAATCTGGCCCGGGACAGGCCAACCTACGGGCAGTACTTC. It yields the protein CASSLNLARDRPTYGQYF. This chain links TRBV7-2 with TRBJ2-7; TRBD1 matches at 8 bases. Germline values: CDR1 SGHTA, CDR2 FQGNSA. CDR3 length: 18 residues. Full variable domain (rest looked up from reference TRBV7-2 and TRBJ2-7): GAGVSQSPSNKVTEKGKDVELRCDPISGHTALYWYRQSLGQGLEFLIYFQGNSAPDKSGLPSDRFSAERTGGSVSTLTIQRTQQEDSAVYLCASSLNLARDRPTYGQYFGPGTRLTVT.

This clonotype occurred many times. This chain joins TRBV7-9 and TRBJ2-2, with a possible D match to TRBD2 (6 bases). V was trimmed by 4 bases and J by 4 bases, leaving 16 bases between them. Germline V gene lookup returns CDR1 SEHNR and CDR2 FQNEAQ (reference sequence). The CDR3 has 16 residues. CDR3 sequence reads: CASSSTDSGPTGELFF. DNA for the CDR3: TGTGCCAGCAGCTCGACGGATAGCGGTCCCACCGGGGAGCTGTTTTTT.

Ten or more counts support this clonotype. The J gene is TRBJ1-2, the V gene TRBV28; unclear D gene. V was shortened by 7 bases and J by 3 bases, with 9 bases between the two germline ends. Germline CDR1 reads MDHEN; CDR2 reads SYDVKM. The CDR3 contains 12 residues. DNA for the CDR3: TGTGCCAGCACCAAGGGTGACTATGGCTACACCTTC. Its translation is CASTKGDYGYTF.

The chain has TRBV15 and TRBJ1-2; D is ambiguous. This CDR3 comprises 14 residues. V was trimmed by 1 base and J by 4 bases, leaving 10 bases between them. Germline V CDR1 and CDR2: LNHNV, YYDKDF (reference sequence). CDR3 in amino acids: CATSRVGATYGYTF. In DNA, the CDR3 is TGTGCCACCAGCAGAGTAGGAGCCACCTATGGCTACACCTTC.

J is TRBJ2-7 and V is TRBV7-9; D unclear. V was shortened by 1 base and J by 8 bases, with 9 bases between the two germline ends. CDR3 size: 12 residues. The germline gives CDR1 SEHNR, CDR2 FQNEAQ (reference sequence). This CDR3 is CASSLGAAKQYF. Here the CDR3 DNA reads TGTGCCAGCAGCTTAGGAGCCGCCAAGCAGTACTTC.

This sequence joins TRBV7-3 and TRBJ2-2; no clear D. This CDR3 spans 13 amino acids. Germline V gene sequence: CDR1 SGHTA, CDR2 FQGTGA. The V gene lost 5 bases and the J gene lost 7 bases, with 11 bases spanning the gap. CDR3 sequence reads: CASSPEGFGELFF. In nucleotides, the CDR3 is TGTGCCAGCAGCCCCGAAGGGTTCGGGGAGCTGTTTTTT.

This chain connects TRBV15 to TRBJ1-4, with D tentatively TRBD1 (5 bases). The CDR3 is made up of 16 amino acids. Trimming pared 0 bases from V and 7 bases from J, leaving 15 bases between. Per germline, CDR1 LNHNV and CDR2 YYDKDF (reference sequence). The CDR3 DNA sequence: TGTGCCACCAGCAGAGATCGGAGGGGAGTCCCTGAAAAACTGTTTTTT. Encoded protein: CATSRDRRGVPEKLFF. The complete variable domain, with remaining parts taken from reference TRBV15 and TRBJ1-4, reads DAMVIQNPRYQVTQFGKPVTLSCSQTLNHNVMYWYQQKSSQAPKLLFHYYDKDFNNEADTPDNFQSRRPNTSFCFLDIRSPGLGDTAMYLCATSRDRRGVPEKLFFGSGTQLSVL.

About this clonotype: A read error may produce the germline difference seen at one junction end. The J gene is TRBJ1-1, the V gene TRBV14; a weak D match, TRBD1 (6 bases). Germline loops: CDR1 SGHDN, CDR2 FVKESK. CDR3 size: 14 residues. DNA for the CDR3: TGTGCCAGCAGCCTATCCCTGGGGGCTGAAACGGCTTCCTTT. Protein product: CASSLSLGAETASF.

The chain couples TRBV7-9 to TRBJ1-1; TRBD1 matches at 10 bases. CDR3 length: 16 amino acids. The V segment lost 4 bases and the J segment 6 bases; nucleotides outside the gene matches: 11. Looked up from germline, CDR1 is SEHNR and CDR2 is FQNEAQ (reference sequence). The CDR3 loop is CASSSSPGQGRPEAFF. CDR3 DNA: TGTGCCAGCAGCTCCTCTCCGGGACAGGGGAGACCTGAAGCTTTCTTT. The full variable domain, completed using reference TRBV7-9 and TRBJ1-1, is DTGVSQNPRHKITKRGQNVTFRCDPISEHNRLYWYRQTLGQGPEFLTYFQNEAQLEKSRLLSDRFSAERPKGSFSTLEIQRTEQGDSAMYLCASSSSPGQGRPEAFFGQGTRLTVV.

Ten or more counts support this clonotype. The chain combines TRBV19 with TRBJ1-1, with D unresolved. Trimming took off 7 bases at V and 1 base at J, with 10 bases between the two ends. The length of the CDR3 is 13 residues. Germline loops: CDR1 LNHDA, CDR2 SQIVND (reference sequence). The CDR3 sequence is CASIANGNTEAFF. Written as DNA, the CDR3 is TGTGCCAGTATAGCTAATGGGAACACTGAAGCTTTCTTT. Filled out from reference TRBV19 and TRBJ1-1, the complete variable domain reads DGGITQSPKYLFRKEGQNVTLSCEQNLNHDAMYWYRQDPGQGLRLIYYSQIVNDFQKGDIAEGYSVSREKKESFPLTVTSAQKNPTAFYLCASIANGNTEAFFGQGTRLTVV.

This clonotype was recorded many times. The CDR3 DNA is TGTGCCAGCAGCCAAGCGGTAGGGTTGGACACTGAAGCTTTCTTT. As protein: CASSQAVGLDTEAFF. The gene calls are TRBV14 and TRBJ1-1; D gene uncertain. The germline gives CDR1 SGHDN, CDR2 FVKESK. V was pared by 1 base and J by 3 bases, with 12 bases between. The CDR3 extends over 15 amino acids.

V usage is TRBV9 and J usage is TRBJ1-6, with D possibly matching TRBD1 (5 bases). V lost 0 bases to trimming and J lost 14 bases, with 9 bases between them. Germline V lookup: CDR1 SGDLS, CDR2 YYNGEE. There are 12 residues in the CDR3. The CDR3 sequence: CASSVDGGTLHF. CDR3 DNA sequence: TGTGCCAGCAGCGTAGACGGGGGAACCCTCCACTTT.

In its sample, this clonotype was seen a few times. The genes are TRBV6-6 and TRBJ1-4; 9 bases are shared with TRBD1. Germline lookup yields CDR1 MNHNY and CDR2 SVGAGI (reference sequence). The CDR3 sequence is 20 residues long. V trimming: 2 bases; J trimming: 0 bases; junction bases outside the gene matches: 13. The CDR3: CASSYPPADRGLPTNEKLFF. The CDR3 coding sequence is TGTGCCAGCAGTTACCCCCCGGCGGACAGGGGTCTTCCAACTAATGAAAAACTGTTTTTT.

The rearrangement links TRBV15 to TRBJ2-7; 9 bases are a match to TRBD2. The germline CDR1 and CDR2 sequences are LNHNV and YYDKDF (reference sequence). V was clipped by 1 base and J by 5 bases; unmatched bases: 6. This CDR3 comprises 15 residues. The DNA of the CDR3 is TGTGCCACCAGCAGAGTGGCTAGCGGGACACACGAGCAGTACTTC. Amino acids: CATSRVASGTHEQYF.

The chain recombines TRBV6-6 with TRBJ1-1, with 7 bases fitting TRBD1. Looked up from germline, CDR1 is MNHNY and CDR2 is SVGAGI (reference sequence). CDR3 length: 14 residues. V lost 2 bases to trimming and J lost 6 bases; unmatched junction nucleotides: 6. CDR3 in DNA: TGTGCCAGCAGTTACCGGACAGGTTGGTCTGAAGCTTTCTTT. Its translation: CASSYRTGWSEAFF.

Many counts were recorded for this clonotype. V is TRBV10-3 and J is TRBJ1-2; TRBD1 matches 7 bases. Germline V gene sequence: CDR1 ENHRY, CDR2 SYGVKD. This CDR3 is built from 14 residues. Germline trimming cut 4 bases from V and 6 bases from J; bases unmatched to any gene: 8. The CDR3 sequence: CAISVKWDSDGYTF. In DNA form, the CDR3 reads TGTGCCATCAGTGTCAAGTGGGACAGTGATGGCTACACCTTC.

Ten or more counts support this clonotype. The chain has TRBV20-1 and TRBJ1-5, with D possibly TRBD1 on 6 matching bases. The CDR3 contains 15 residues. CDR1 DFQATT and CDR2 SNEGSKA come from the germline V gene (reference sequence). V gave up 6 bases and J gave up 0 bases, with 15 bases separating them. CDR3 residues: CSASDSGYSNQPQHF. DNA of the CDR3: TGCAGTGCCTCGGACAGCGGATATAGCAATCAGCCCCAGCATTTT.

The chain has TRBV10-3 and TRBJ2-5; 10 bases line up with TRBD1. Germline CDR1 ENHRY, CDR2 SYGVKD. The CDR3 loop spans 14 amino acids. The trim removed 6 bases at V and 9 bases at J, leaving 10 bases unmatched. The CDR3 region is CAIRPGQGTRAQYF. The CDR3 DNA sequence: TGTGCCATCAGACCGGGACAGGGGACTAGGGCCCAGTACTTC.

The sample holds many counts of this clonotype. Here the CDR3 DNA reads TGTGCCAGCAGTTACTCCCAGGGAGCGAAGACCCAGTACTTC. It encodes CASSYSQGAKTQYF. The J gene is TRBJ2-5, the V gene TRBV6-6, with D possibly being TRBD1 or TRBD2 (5 bases each). V was clipped by 0 bases and J by 6 bases, with 11 bases between them. The V gene's germline CDR1 is MNHNY and CDR2 SVGAGI (reference sequence). The CDR3 sequence is 14 residues long.

Comment on this clonotype: A single base separates this from a much larger clone, so it may be a read error. The V gene is TRBV7-2, the J gene TRBJ1-2, with D uncertain. Per the germline V gene, CDR1 is SGHTA and CDR2 is FQGNSA. The CDR3 length is 14 residues. V was cut by 8 bases and J by 8 bases, with 21 bases left in between. CDR3 region: CASGPWTLGVGYTF. The CDR3 DNA reads TGTGCCAGCGGTCCCTGGACCCTCGGGGTAGGCTACACCTTC.

This clonotype was seen ten or more times. V and J are TRBV5-1 and TRBJ2-5, with D unresolved. This CDR3 has 20 residues. Germline V CDR1 and CDR2: SGHRS, YFSETQ. The V gene lost 2 bases and the J gene lost 5 bases, with 31 bases spanning the gap. CDR3 amino acids: CASSFATWGSSSLTGETQYF. The CDR3 region has the DNA TGCGCCAGCAGCTTCGCGACATGGGGAAGCTCCAGTCTCACCGGGGAGACCCAGTACTTC.

The CDR3 sequence is CASTLYREERLFF. The CDR3 DNA follows: TGTGCCAGCACCCTCTACAGGGAGGAAAGGCTGTTTTTT. The chain employs TRBV13 and TRBJ1-4; D possibly corresponds to TRBD1 (6 bases). The CDR3 is 13 residues long. CDR1 and CDR2 from the germline V gene are PRHDT and FYEKMQ (reference sequence). Trimming took off 7 bases at V and 14 bases at J, with 20 bases between the two ends.

The V and J genes are TRBV7-9 and TRBJ1-1; D remains unclear. In germline, CDR1 is SEHNR, CDR2 FQNEAQ (reference sequence). The length of the CDR3 is 10 residues. Trimming removed 5 bases at V and 10 bases at J, with 8 bases between. CDR3 DNA sequence: TGTGCCAGCAGCGAAGGAGGAGCTTTCTTT. Translated: CASSEGGAFF.

This clonotype was seen many times. The chain carries TRBV29-1 and TRBJ2-7; the D gene is possibly TRBD2 (5 bases). The germline V and J ends were trimmed by 2 bases and 4 bases, with 6 bases remaining between them. The CDR3 is 11 amino acids. CDR1 and CDR2 (germline): SQVTM, ANQGSEA. This CDR3 is CSVETGYEQYF. Here the CDR3 DNA reads TGCAGCGTTGAAACGGGGTACGAGCAGTACTTC.